What follows are 2 T cell receptor beta chains derived from one specimen sequenced in a study of cytomegalovirus exposure and HLA in healthy donors. This table comes from immunoSEQ multiplex PCR, and its TCRdb copy is limited to in-frame clones, with some not included. The table lists 150,000 to 200,000 clones, nearly 90% of them singletons, with more than 3.5% in the top ten. The sample comprised PBMCs. These receptor sequences come from a man aged 18 to 29 in good health and CMV-seropositive.

The chain recombines TRBV6-1 with TRBJ1-2; TRBD1 matches at 8 bases. Germline V gene lookup returns CDR1 MNHNS and CDR2 SASEGT. Trimming cost V 4 bases and J 7 bases; bases outside gene matches: 8. The CDR3 covers 14 residues. The chain's CDR3 is CASSGPRGLLGYTF. CDR3 nucleotides: TGTGCCAGCAGTGGCCCCAGGGGGCTTCTTGGCTACACCTTC.

The V and J genes are TRBV18 and TRBJ2-5; no definite D call. The CDR3 is made up of 11 amino acids. CDR1 is KGHSH, CDR2 LQKENI, per germline. The germline V and J ends were trimmed by 3 bases and 5 bases, with 4 bases remaining between them. In DNA form, the CDR3 reads TGTGCCAGCTCACCGAGCGAGACCCAGTACTTC. Encoded protein: CASSPSETQYF.